The T cell receptor (beta chain) under discussion was sequenced for a study of Ad26.COV2.S vaccination and SARS-CoV-2 variants. Study conclusions and caveats: There was reportedly substantial breadth in spike-specific CD8+ and CD4+ T cell responses after vaccination.

About this clone itself: The antigen is unknown.

Clones were sequenced by immunoSEQ multiplex PCR, and TCRdb holds only the in-frame ones, with some missing. This sample yields hundreds of thousands of clones, of which about 85% are seen a single time; around 5.8% belongs to the top ten. Trimming took off 2 bases at V and 10 bases at J, with 12 bases between the two ends. This CDR3 is built from 14 residues. The germline V gene encodes CDR1 MNHEY and CDR2 SVGAGI. Treatment given: around 19 received Ad26.COV2.S at low or high dose, single or two shots; roughly 5 received placebo; per-sample allocation not given. The study sampled participants on day 63 after the first vaccine or placebo injection.

This clonotype was obtained from a person between 18 and 60 years old who received the Ad26.COV2.S COVID-19 vaccine or a placebo. The V call is TRBV6-5, the J call TRBJ1-6; D gene unclear. The material sequenced was peripheral blood, taken in a trial of Ad26.COV2.S vaccine versus placebo. For the CDR3, the DNA is TGTGCCAGCAGTTACCGGGTTGCTGGCTCACCCCTCCACTTT. It is translated as CASSYRVAGSPLHF.